The 27 T cell receptor beta chains given below trace back to one sample, sequenced in a study of shared clonotypes between healthy human individuals. Naive CD8 cells lacked CD45RO, underwent positive selection for CCR7 and left out terminally differentiated effector memory CD45RA+ cells. The data were produced by immunoSEQ multiplex PCR, yet TCRdb's version contains in-frame clones alone and is incomplete. Among around 2.1 million clones listed, about 93% were seen once. Sequencing was done on a sample of naive CD8+ T cells from PBMCs. The receptors were gathered from a man aged 18 to 35 in good health. Some clones in this sample may be carry-over from other donors' samples.

V is TRBV5-6 and J is TRBJ1-1; D unclear. Germline V lookup: CDR1 SGHDT, CDR2 YYEEEE. Between the trimmed V and J ends, which lost 3 bases and 0 bases, there was a span of 6 bases. This CDR3 is built from 13 residues. Written as DNA, the CDR3 is TGTGCCAGCAGCTACGAGATGAACACTGAAGCTTTCTTT. Translating gives CASSYEMNTEAFF.

The V gene is TRBV4-1, the J gene TRBJ2-1, with D maybe TRBD2 (6 bases). The CDR3 is 17 residues long. CDR1 MGHRA and CDR2 YSYEKL come from the germline V gene. Trimming cost V 6 bases and J 6 bases, with 24 bases left between them. The CDR3 DNA reads as TGCGCCAGCAGAAAGTATGATGGGGTCAGAGCGGGCAATGAGCAGTTCTTC. Protein sequence: CASRKYDGVRAGNEQFF.

The chain combines TRBV29-1 with TRBJ2-3; 7 bases agree with TRBD2. The CDR3 is made up of 15 amino acids. Losses at the gene ends were 6 bases for V and 2 bases for J; bases not matched to a gene: 11. Germline CDR1 is SQVTM and CDR2 is ANQGSEA. CDR3 loop: CSVDSPSGFTDTQYF. CDR3 DNA sequence: TGCAGCGTAGACTCCCCTAGCGGATTCACAGATACGCAGTATTTT.

V usage is TRBV9 and J usage is TRBJ2-7; either TRBD1 or TRBD2 may supply D (5 bases each). The CDR3 contains 14 residues. Germline V gene lookup returns CDR1 SGDLS and CDR2 YYNGEE. The V end lost 6 bases, the J end lost 10 bases, and 23 bases lay between the germline ends. This chain's CDR3 is CASTPGDGVMFQYF. The CDR3 DNA reads TGTGCCAGCACCCCTGGGGACGGAGTTATGTTTCAGTACTTC. Using reference TRBV9 and TRBJ2-7 for the parts outside the CDR3, the full variable domain is DSGVTQTPKHLITATGQRVTLRCSPRSGDLSVYWYQQSLDQGLQFLIQYYNGEERAKGNILERFSAQQFPDLHSELNLSSLELGDSALYFCASTPGDGVMFQYFGPGTRLTVT.

J is TRBJ2-2 and V is TRBV5-5, with D unresolved. Germline V CDR1 and CDR2: SGHKS, YYEKEE (reference sequence). V dropped 0 bases and J dropped 8 bases, with 8 bases sitting between them. The CDR3 contains 13 residues. CDR3 sequence: CASSLALAGELFF. For the CDR3, the DNA is TGTGCCAGCAGCTTGGCGTTGGCGGGGGAGCTGTTTTTT.

The CDR3: CASSSPTSRAYNEQFF. DNA of the CDR3: TGTGCCAGCAGCTCCCCGACTAGCCGCGCCTACAATGAGCAGTTCTTC. The J gene is TRBJ2-1, the V gene TRBV6-4; 7 nucleotides line up with TRBD2. Germline loops: CDR1 MRHNA, CDR2 SNTAGT. The CDR3 loop spans 16 amino acids. With V trimmed by 6 bases and J by 2 bases, 10 bases remained unmatched.

This clone appeared once. The chain couples TRBV5-6 to TRBJ1-1; D might be TRBD1 (5 bases). The germline gives CDR1 SGHDT, CDR2 YYEEEE. Trimming took off 8 bases at V and 5 bases at J, with 22 bases between the two ends. The CDR3 has 15 amino acids. The CDR3 protein is CASPLRGLRRTEAFF. DNA for the CDR3: TGTGCCAGTCCTCTAAGGGGCCTTAGGAGGACTGAAGCTTTCTTT.

This chain links TRBV19 with TRBJ1-1; TRBD1 might be the D (5 bases). Germline V gene sequence: CDR1 LNHDA, CDR2 SQIVND (reference sequence). V shed 6 bases and J shed 2 bases, with 16 bases lying between them. The CDR3 has 15 amino acids. Written as DNA, the CDR3 is TGTGCCAGTAGCCCACCGGGACTGAGAAACACTGAAGCTTTCTTT. Protein sequence: CASSPPGLRNTEAFF.

As to this clone: Within the sample, other DNA sequences also encode this same CDR3. The rearrangement links TRBV29-1 to TRBJ2-3; unclear D gene. CDR1 and CDR2 from the germline V gene are SQVTM and ANQGSEA. The CDR3 sequence is 12 residues long. Trimming pared 7 bases from V and 1 base from J, leaving 9 bases between. CDR3 in DNA: TGCAGCGCCCCCTTGGGCACAGATACGCAGTATTTT. Amino acids: CSAPLGTDTQYF.

The V call is TRBV28, the J call TRBJ2-7; 13 bases match TRBD2. The V gene's germline CDR1 is MDHEN and CDR2 SYDVKM. This CDR3 is 16 amino acids long. Trimming at V came to 3 bases and at J to 3 bases, leaving 5 bases not matched to a gene. The DNA of the CDR3 is TGTGCCAGCAGTTTCAACGGACTAGCGGGAGACTACGAGCAGTACTTC. It specifies CASSFNGLAGDYEQYF.

This clone was detected a few times. This chain links TRBV30 with TRBJ1-2, with unresolved D. Trimming shortened V by 3 bases and J by 4 bases, and 12 bases separated the two germline ends. Per the germline V gene, CDR1 is GTSNPN and CDR2 is SVGIG (reference sequence). The CDR3 length is 13 residues. CDR3 nucleotides: TGTGCCTGGAGGGGAGAGCCCGGCTATGGCTACACCTTC. It encodes CAWRGEPGYGYTF.

Concerning this clone itself: Other DNA sequences in the same sample also yield this CDR3. The chain joins TRBV6-5 to TRBJ1-1; D call uncertain. CDR1 is MNHEY, CDR2 SVGAGI, per germline. The ends were cut back, 3 bases at V and 0 bases at J, with 8 bases in the middle. CDR3 length: 14 amino acids. The CDR3 nucleotides read TGTGCCAGCAGTTATCGGCAGTTGAACACTGAAGCTTTCTTT. This encodes CASSYRQLNTEAFF.

This CDR3 reads CASSQDPRDRVGDEQFF. DNA for the CDR3: TGCGCCAGCAGCCAAGATCCCCGGGACAGGGTAGGGGATGAGCAGTTCTTC. J is TRBJ2-1 and V is TRBV4-3; 9 nucleotides agree with TRBD1. CDR1 is LGHNA and CDR2 is YSLEER in the germline V gene. The CDR3 spans 17 residues. V shed 0 bases, J shed 8 bases, and the junction held 11 bases outside the gene matches.

This clone appeared once. The V gene is TRBV10-2, the J gene TRBJ2-7; 7 bases are a match to TRBD2. In germline, CDR1 is WSHSY, CDR2 SAAADI. The CDR3 runs to 16 residues. V lost 3 bases and J lost 2; bases outside the gene matches: 10. The CDR3 sequence is CASSELLGLVPYEQYF. DNA of the CDR3: TGCGCCAGCAGTGAATTGTTAGGACTAGTACCCTACGAGCAGTACTTC.

V usage is TRBV28 and J usage is TRBJ2-1, with D possibly matching TRBD2 (6 bases). Germline V CDR1 and CDR2: MDHEN, SYDVKM. The CDR3 loop spans 14 amino acids. V lost 9 bases and J lost 6, with 18 bases in between. CDR3 nucleotides: TGTGCCAGTAATCTCGGGAGTAATGGCAATGAGCAGTTCTTC. Encoded protein: CASNLGSNGNEQFF.

This clone was counted only a few times. The rearrangement links TRBV6-5 to TRBJ1-1, with D possibly TRBD1 on 5 matching bases. The CDR3 consists of 11 residues. Germline CDR1 MNHEY, CDR2 SVGAGI. V gave up 10 bases and J gave up 8 bases, with 14 bases separating them. CDR3 protein: CATRQGTEAFF. The CDR3 coding sequence is TGTGCCACCCGGCAGGGTACAGAAGCTTTCTTT.

The rearrangement uses TRBV18 and TRBJ1-2; weak D call: TRBD1 (5 bases). Per the germline V gene, CDR1 is KGHSH and CDR2 is LQKENI. CDR3 length: 12 amino acids. Trimming pared 3 bases from V and 8 bases from J, leaving 10 bases between. The CDR3 reads CASSPTGRGYTF. In DNA, the CDR3 is TGTGCCAGCTCACCTACAGGCCGAGGCTACACCTTC.

This clone was counted between two and nine times. The chain links TRBV4-3 to TRBJ1-1; tentatively, D is TRBD1 (5 bases). The CDR3 is 16 residues long. The ends were cut back, 1 base at V and 2 bases at J, with 14 bases in the middle. The germline gives CDR1 LGHNA, CDR2 YSLEER. CDR3 loop: CASSQAGVGGNTEAFF. DNA for the CDR3: TGCGCCAGCAGCCAAGCCGGTGTCGGGGGTAACACTGAAGCTTTCTTT.

CDR3 in DNA: TGTGCCAGCCGAGAGGGTGGAGGGAAGACTGAAGCTTTCTTT. Its protein is CASREGGGKTEAFF. The chain joins TRBV2 to TRBJ1-1; no clear D. Germline V lookup: CDR1 SNHLY, CDR2 FYNNEI. Deletions cut 8 bases from V and 5 bases from J, with 18 bases between. CDR3 length: 14 residues. The variable domain in full, with the rest retrieved from reference TRBV2 and TRBJ1-1, is EPEVTQTPSHQVTQMGQEVILRCVPISNHLYFYWYRQILGQKVEFLVSFYNNEISEKSEIFDDQFSVERPDGSNFTLKIRSTKLEDSAMYFCASREGGGKTEAFFGQGTRLTVV.

The chain uses TRBV5-1 and TRBJ2-1; 12 bases map to TRBD2. With 0 bases clipped from V and 9 bases from J, the junction kept 13 bases outside the gene matches. Germline V gene sequence: CDR1 SGHRS, CDR2 YFSETQ. There are 18 residues in the CDR3. CDR3 nucleotide sequence: TGCGCCAGCAGCTTGGAAGCTAGCGGGAGGGCTGGGGCCCGTGAGCAGTTCTTC. This encodes CASSLEASGRAGAREQFF.

The chain couples TRBV7-8 to TRBJ2-3, with D hard to call. CDR3 size: 12 residues. V was clipped by 3 bases and J by 1 base, with 2 bases between them. CDR1 is SGHVS, CDR2 FQNEAQ, per germline. The chain's CDR3 is CASSFGTDTQYF. In DNA, the CDR3 is TGTGCCAGCAGCTTCGGCACAGATACGCAGTATTTT.

The chain employs TRBV15 and TRBJ2-7; D uncertain. The germline V gene encodes CDR1 LNHNV and CDR2 YYDKDF (reference sequence). CDR3 length: 15 residues. With 1 base removed from V and 0 bases from J, the gap between germline ends came to 10 bases. In DNA, the CDR3 is TGTGCCACCAGCAGAGTCGTCCTTAGCTCCTACGAGCAGTACTTC. Translating gives CATSRVVLSSYEQYF.

The rearrangement links TRBV5-5 to TRBJ2-7; D is ambiguous. Trimming shortened V by 0 bases and J by 0 bases, and 10 bases separated the two germline ends. The V gene's germline CDR1 is SGHKS and CDR2 YYEKEE (reference sequence). The CDR3 runs to 15 residues. The CDR3 here is CASSLDGRSSYEQYF. CDR3 nucleotide sequence: TGTGCCAGCAGCTTGGATGGTCGAAGCTCCTACGAGCAGTACTTC.

A note on this clone: In the same sample, other DNA sequences code for this CDR3. The chain has TRBV5-6 and TRBJ2-7, with D possibly matching TRBD1 (5 bases). The CDR3 has 13 residues. Trimming left V 2 bases short and J 4 bases short, with 10 bases between. Germline V lookup: CDR1 SGHDT, CDR2 YYEEEE. CDR3 nucleotide sequence: TGTGCCAGCAGCTTAGGGGCAGGGTACGAGCAGTACTTC. Encoded protein: CASSLGAGYEQYF.

The chain joins TRBV10-3 to TRBJ2-1, with D tentatively TRBD2 (7 bases). Looked up from germline, CDR1 is ENHRY and CDR2 is SYGVKD. V lost 8 bases and J lost 10, with 15 bases in between. The CDR3 is 12 residues long. The CDR3: CAISQGGGEQFF. The CDR3 DNA sequence: TGTGCCATCTCCCAGGGCGGGGGCGAGCAGTTCTTC.

For this clone: Other DNA sequences within the sample encode an identical CDR3. This chain joins TRBV4-1 and TRBJ2-6; no clear D. Per germline, CDR1 MGHRA and CDR2 YSYEKL. V lost 1 base, J lost 0 bases, and 4 bases lay in between. The CDR3 runs 15 residues. The CDR3: CASSQGVSGANVLTF. The CDR3 bases are TGCGCCAGCAGCCAAGGGGTCTCTGGGGCCAACGTCCTGACTTTC.

The rearrangement links TRBV5-1 to TRBJ2-2, with TRBD2 matching over 7 bases. The CDR3 contains 18 residues. V lost 0 bases to trimming and J lost 1 base; unmatched junction nucleotides: 9. Germline-derived CDR1 and CDR2 are SGHRS and YFSETQ. CDR3 in amino acids: CASSLEVWRERNTGELFF. The CDR3 nucleotides read TGCGCCAGCAGCTTGGAGGTGTGGCGGGAGCGGAACACCGGGGAGCTGTTTTTT.